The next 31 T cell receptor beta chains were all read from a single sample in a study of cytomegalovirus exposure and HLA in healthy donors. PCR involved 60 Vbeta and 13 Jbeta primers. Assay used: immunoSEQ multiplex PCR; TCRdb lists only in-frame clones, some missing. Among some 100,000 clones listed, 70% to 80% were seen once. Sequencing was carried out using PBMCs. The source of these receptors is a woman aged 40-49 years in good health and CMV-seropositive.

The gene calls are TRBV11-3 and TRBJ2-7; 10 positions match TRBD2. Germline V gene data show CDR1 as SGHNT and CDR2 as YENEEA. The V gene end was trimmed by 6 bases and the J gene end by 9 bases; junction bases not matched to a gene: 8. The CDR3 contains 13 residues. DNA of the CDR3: TGTGCCAGCAGTCCCCGGACTAGCGGATCGCAGTACTTC. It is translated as CASSPRTSGSQYF. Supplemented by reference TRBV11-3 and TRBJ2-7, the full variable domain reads EAGVVQSPRYKIIEKKQPVAFWCNPISGHNTLYWYLQNLGQGPELLIRYENEEAVDDSQLPKDRFSAERLKGVDSTLKIQPAELGDSAVYLCASSPRTSGSQYFGPGTRLTVT.

CDR3 in amino acids: CASSLSWGQYEQYF. The CDR3 DNA is TGTGCCAGCAGTTTATCGTGGGGCCAGTACGAGCAGTACTTC. The rearrangement uses TRBV27 and TRBJ2-7, with D maybe TRBD1 (5 bases). The CDR3 is made up of 14 amino acids. Germline loops: CDR1 MNHEY, CDR2 SMNVEV (reference sequence). V lost 0 bases and J lost 4, with 10 bases in between.

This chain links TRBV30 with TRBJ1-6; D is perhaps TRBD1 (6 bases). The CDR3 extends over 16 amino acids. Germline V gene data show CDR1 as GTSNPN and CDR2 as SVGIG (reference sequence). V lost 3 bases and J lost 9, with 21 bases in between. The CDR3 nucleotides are TGTGCCTGGAGCCCCGGGGGGCAGGGGAGCTTTTCACCCCTCCACTTT. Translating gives CAWSPGGQGSFSPLHF.

In nucleotides, the CDR3 is TGTGCCAGCAGCCCCCAGGGGGCTGTCTCTGGAAACACCATATATTTT. Translation gives CASSPQGAVSGNTIYF. The V and J genes are TRBV7-9 and TRBJ1-3; 8 bases match TRBD1. The CDR3 sequence is 16 residues long. Germline V gene data show CDR1 as SEHNR and CDR2 as FQNEAQ (reference sequence). After removal of 5 bases from V and 0 bases from J, the junction contained 6 bases not matched to a gene.

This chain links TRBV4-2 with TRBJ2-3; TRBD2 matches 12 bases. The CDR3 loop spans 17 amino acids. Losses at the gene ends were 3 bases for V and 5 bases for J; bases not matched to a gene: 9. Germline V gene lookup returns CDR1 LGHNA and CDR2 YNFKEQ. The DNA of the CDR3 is TGTGCCAGCAGCCAGAGGGCTAGCGGGGGGGCTTTAGATACGCAGTATTTT. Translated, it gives CASSQRASGGALDTQYF.

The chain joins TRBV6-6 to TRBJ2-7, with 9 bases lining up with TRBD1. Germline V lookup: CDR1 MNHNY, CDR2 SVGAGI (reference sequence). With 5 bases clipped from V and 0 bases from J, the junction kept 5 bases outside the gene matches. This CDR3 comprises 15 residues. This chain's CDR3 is CASSPRGQGSYEQYF. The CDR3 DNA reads TGTGCCAGCAGTCCCCGGGGACAGGGCTCCTACGAGCAGTACTTC.

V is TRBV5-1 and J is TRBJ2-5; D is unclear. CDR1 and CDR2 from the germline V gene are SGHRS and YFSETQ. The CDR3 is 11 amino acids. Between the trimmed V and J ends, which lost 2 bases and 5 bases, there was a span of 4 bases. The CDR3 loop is CASSFTETQYF. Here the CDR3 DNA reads TGCGCCAGCAGCTTTACTGAGACCCAGTACTTC.

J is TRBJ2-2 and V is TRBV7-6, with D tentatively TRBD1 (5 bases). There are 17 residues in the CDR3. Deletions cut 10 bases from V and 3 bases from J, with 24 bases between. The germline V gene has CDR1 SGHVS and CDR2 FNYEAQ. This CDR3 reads CAISRSSLGPYTGELFF. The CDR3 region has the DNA TGTGCCATATCCCGGAGTTCTTTGGGGCCGTACACCGGGGAGCTGTTTTTT.

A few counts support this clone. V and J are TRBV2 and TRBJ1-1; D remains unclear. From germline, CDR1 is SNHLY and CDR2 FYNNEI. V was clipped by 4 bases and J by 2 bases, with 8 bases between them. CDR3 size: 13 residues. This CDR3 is CASSGGANTEAFF. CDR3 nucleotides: TGTGCCAGCAGTGGAGGAGCTAACACTGAAGCTTTCTTT.

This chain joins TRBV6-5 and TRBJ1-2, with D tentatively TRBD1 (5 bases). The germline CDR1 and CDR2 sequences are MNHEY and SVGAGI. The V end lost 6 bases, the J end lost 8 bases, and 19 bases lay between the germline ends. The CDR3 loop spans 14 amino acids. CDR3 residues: CASRVRGTAWGYTF. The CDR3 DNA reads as TGTGCCAGCAGAGTTAGAGGGACTGCTTGGGGCTACACCTTC.

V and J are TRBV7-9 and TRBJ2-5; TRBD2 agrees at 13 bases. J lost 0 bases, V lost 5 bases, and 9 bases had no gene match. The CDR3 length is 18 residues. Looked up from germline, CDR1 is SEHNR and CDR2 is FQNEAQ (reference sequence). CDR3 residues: CASSRWTSGGANQETQYF. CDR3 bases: TGTGCCAGCAGCCGATGGACTAGCGGGGGAGCAAACCAAGAGACCCAGTACTTC.

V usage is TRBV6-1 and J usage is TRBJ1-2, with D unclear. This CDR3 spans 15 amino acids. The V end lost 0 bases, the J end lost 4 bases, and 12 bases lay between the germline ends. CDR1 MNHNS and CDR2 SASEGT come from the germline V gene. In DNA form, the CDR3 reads TGTGCCAGCAGTGAAGCGCTTCAGTTCTCCTATGGCTACACCTTC. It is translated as CASSEALQFSYGYTF.

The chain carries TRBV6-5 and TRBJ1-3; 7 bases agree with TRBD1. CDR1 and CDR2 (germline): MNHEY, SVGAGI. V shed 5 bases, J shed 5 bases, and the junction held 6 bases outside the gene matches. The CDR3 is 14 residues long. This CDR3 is CASSQRDRRNTIYF. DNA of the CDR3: TGTGCCAGCAGTCAACGGGACAGAAGAAACACCATATATTTT.

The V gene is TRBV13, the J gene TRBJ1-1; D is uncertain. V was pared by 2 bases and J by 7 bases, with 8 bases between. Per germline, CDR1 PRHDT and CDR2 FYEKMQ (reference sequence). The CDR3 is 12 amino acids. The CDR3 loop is CASSLLQNEAFF. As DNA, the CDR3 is TGTGCCAGCAGCTTATTACAGAATGAAGCTTTCTTT.

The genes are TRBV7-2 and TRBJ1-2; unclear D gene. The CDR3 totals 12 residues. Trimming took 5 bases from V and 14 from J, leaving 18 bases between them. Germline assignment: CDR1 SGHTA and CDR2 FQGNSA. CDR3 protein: CASSPNTLRGTF. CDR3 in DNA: TGTGCCAGCAGCCCCAATACCTTAAGAGGGACCTTC.

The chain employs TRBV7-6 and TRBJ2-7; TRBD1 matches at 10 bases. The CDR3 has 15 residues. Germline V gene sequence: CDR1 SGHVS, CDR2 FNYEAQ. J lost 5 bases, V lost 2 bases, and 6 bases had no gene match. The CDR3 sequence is CASSLNIGQGDEQYF. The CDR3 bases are TGTGCCAGCAGCTTAAACATAGGACAGGGGGACGAGCAGTACTTC.

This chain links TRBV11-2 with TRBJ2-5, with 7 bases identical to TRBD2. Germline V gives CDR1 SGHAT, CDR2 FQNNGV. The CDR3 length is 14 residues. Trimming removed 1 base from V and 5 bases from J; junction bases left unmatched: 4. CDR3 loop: CASSLGIGGETQYF. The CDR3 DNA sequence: TGTGCCAGCAGCTTAGGTATCGGGGGGGAGACCCAGTACTTC.

As DNA, the CDR3 is TGCGCCAGCAGCCAAGGACAGGGGGCTGCCTATGGCTACACCTTC. Translating gives CASSQGQGAAYGYTF. The gene calls are TRBV4-1 and TRBJ1-2, with 10 bases identical to TRBD1. This CDR3 comprises 15 residues. Germline CDR1 and CDR2: MGHRA and YSYEKL. Losses at the gene ends were 1 base for V and 4 bases for J; bases not matched to a gene: 3.

CDR3 sequence reads: CASSPLGHPASSNTEAFF. The DNA for the CDR3 is TGTGCCAGCTCACCCCTGGGACACCCCGCTAGTTCGAACACTGAAGCTTTCTTT. This chain uses TRBV18 with TRBJ1-1; TRBD1 might be the D (6 bases). Germline V gene data show CDR1 as KGHSH and CDR2 as LQKENI. The V and J ends lost 3 bases and 1 base respectively, with 21 bases between them. This CDR3 is built from 18 residues.

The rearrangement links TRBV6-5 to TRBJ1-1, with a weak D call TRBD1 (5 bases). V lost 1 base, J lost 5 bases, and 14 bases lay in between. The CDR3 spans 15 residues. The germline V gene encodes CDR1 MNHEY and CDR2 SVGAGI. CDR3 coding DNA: TGTGCCAGCAGTTACTTCGCCAGGGAAGGGACTGAAGCTTTCTTT. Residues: CASSYFAREGTEAFF.

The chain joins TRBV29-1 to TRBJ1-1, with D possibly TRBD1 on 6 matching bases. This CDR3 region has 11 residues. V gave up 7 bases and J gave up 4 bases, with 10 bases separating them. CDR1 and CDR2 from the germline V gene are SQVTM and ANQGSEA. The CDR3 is CSGSDSTEAFF. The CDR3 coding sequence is TGCAGCGGCTCGGACAGCACTGAAGCTTTCTTT.

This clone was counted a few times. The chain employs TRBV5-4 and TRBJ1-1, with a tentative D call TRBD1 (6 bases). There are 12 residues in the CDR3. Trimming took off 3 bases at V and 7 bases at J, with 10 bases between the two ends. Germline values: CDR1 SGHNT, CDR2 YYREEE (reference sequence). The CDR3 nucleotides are TGTGCCAGCAGCTCCAGGGGAAATGAAGCTTTCTTT. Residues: CASSSRGNEAFF.

CDR3 sequence: CASRGSSYNEQFF. For the CDR3, the DNA is TGTGCCAGCAGGGGGAGCTCCTACAATGAGCAGTTCTTC. The V call is TRBV2, the J call TRBJ2-1; weak D call: TRBD2 (5 bases). The CDR3 extends over 13 amino acids. CDR1 is SNHLY and CDR2 is FYNNEI in the germline V gene. V was pared by 6 bases and J by 0 bases, with 6 bases between.

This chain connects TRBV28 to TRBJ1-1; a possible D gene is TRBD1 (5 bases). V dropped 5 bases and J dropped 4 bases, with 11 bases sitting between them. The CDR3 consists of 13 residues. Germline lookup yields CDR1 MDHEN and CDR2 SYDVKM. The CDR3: CASSPPGGTEAFF. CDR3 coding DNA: TGTGCCAGCAGTCCCCCGGGGGGCACTGAAGCTTTCTTT.

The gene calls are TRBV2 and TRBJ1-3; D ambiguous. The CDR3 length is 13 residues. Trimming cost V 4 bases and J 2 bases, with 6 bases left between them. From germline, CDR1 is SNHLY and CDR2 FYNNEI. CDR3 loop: CASSGGAGNTIYF. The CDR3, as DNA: TGTGCCAGCAGTGGCGGGGCTGGAAACACCATATATTTT. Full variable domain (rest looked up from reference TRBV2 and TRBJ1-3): EPEVTQTPSHQVTQMGQEVILRCVPISNHLYFYWYRQILGQKVEFLVSFYNNEISEKSEIFDDQFSVERPDGSNFTLKIRSTKLEDSAMYFCASSGGAGNTIYFGEGSWLTVV.

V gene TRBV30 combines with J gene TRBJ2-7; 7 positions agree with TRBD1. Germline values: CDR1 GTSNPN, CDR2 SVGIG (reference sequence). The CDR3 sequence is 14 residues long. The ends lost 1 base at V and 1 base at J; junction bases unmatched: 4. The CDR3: CAWSDRGGSYEQYF. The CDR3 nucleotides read TGTGCCTGGAGTGACAGGGGTGGGTCCTACGAGCAGTACTTC.

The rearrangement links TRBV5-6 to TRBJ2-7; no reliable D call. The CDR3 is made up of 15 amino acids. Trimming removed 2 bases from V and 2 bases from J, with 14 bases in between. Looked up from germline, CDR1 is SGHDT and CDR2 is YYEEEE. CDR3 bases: TGTGCCAGCAGCTTCTGGGCGCAGGTAACCTACGAGCAGTACTTC. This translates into CASSFWAQVTYEQYF.

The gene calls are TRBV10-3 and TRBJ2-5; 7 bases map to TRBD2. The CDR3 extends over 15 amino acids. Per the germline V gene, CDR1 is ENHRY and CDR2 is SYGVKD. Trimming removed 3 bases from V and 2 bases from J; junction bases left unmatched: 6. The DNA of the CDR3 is TGTGCCATCAGTGATGTCGGGACTAAACAAGAGACCCAGTACTTC. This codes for CAISDVGTKQETQYF.

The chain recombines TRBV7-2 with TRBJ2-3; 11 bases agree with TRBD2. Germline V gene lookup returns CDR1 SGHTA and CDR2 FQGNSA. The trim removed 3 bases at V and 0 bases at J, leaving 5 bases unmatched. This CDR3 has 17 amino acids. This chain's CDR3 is CASSFLAGGQSTDTQYF. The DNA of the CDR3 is TGTGCCAGCAGCTTCTTAGCGGGGGGGCAAAGCACAGATACGCAGTATTTT.

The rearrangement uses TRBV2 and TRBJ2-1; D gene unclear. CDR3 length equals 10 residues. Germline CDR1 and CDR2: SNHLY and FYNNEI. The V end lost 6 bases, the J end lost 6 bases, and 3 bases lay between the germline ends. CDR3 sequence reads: CASRSNEQFF. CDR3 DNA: TGTGCCAGCAGGAGCAATGAGCAGTTCTTC.

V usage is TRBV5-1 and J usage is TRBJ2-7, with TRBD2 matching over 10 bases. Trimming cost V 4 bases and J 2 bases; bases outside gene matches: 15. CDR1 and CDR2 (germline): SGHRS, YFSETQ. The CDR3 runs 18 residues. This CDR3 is CASSAIPNLAGVTYEQYF. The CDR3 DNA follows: TGCGCCAGCAGCGCAATTCCAAACCTAGCGGGGGTGACCTACGAGCAGTACTTC. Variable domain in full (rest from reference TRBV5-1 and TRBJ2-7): KAGVTQTPRYLIKTRGQQVTLSCSPISGHRSVSWYQQTPGQGLQFLFEYFSETQRNKGNFPGRFSGRQFSNSRSEMNVSTLELGDSALYLCASSAIPNLAGVTYEQYFGPGTRLTVT.